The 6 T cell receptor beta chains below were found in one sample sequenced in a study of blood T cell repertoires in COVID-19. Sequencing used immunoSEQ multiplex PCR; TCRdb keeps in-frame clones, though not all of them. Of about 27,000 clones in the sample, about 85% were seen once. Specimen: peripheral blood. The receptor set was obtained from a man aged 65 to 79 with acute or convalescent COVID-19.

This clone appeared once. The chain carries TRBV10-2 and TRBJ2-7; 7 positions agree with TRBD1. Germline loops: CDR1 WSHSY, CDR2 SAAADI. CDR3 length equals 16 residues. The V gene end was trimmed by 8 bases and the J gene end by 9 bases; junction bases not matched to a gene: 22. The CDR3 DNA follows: TGCGCCAGCGGGGGTCTCCGGGACAGCAAGTTCAGGAGGCAGTACTTC. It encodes CASGGLRDSKFRRQYF.

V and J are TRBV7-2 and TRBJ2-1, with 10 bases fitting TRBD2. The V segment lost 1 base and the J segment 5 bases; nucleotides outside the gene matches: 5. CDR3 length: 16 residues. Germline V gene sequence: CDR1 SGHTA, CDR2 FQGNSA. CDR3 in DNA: TGTGCCAGCAGCTTAGTATTCAGCGGGGGGGACAATGAGCAGTTCTTC. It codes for CASSLVFSGGDNEQFF.

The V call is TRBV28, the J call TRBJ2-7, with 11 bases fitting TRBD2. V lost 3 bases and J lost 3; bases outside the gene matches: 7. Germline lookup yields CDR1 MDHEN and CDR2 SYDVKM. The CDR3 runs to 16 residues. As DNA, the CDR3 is TGTGCCAGCAGTTTCTTGGCTAGCGGGAGGAACTACGAGCAGTACTTC. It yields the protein CASSFLASGRNYEQYF. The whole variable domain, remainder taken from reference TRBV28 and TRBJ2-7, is DVKVTQSSRYLVKRTGEKVFLECVQDMDHENMFWYRQDPGLGLRLIYFSYDVKMKEKGDIPEGYSVSREKKERFSLILESASTNQTSMYLCASSFLASGRNYEQYFGPGTRLTVT.

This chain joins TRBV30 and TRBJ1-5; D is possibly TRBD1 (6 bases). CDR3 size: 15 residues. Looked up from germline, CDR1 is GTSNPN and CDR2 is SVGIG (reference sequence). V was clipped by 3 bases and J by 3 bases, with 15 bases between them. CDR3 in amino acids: CAWRMRGGSNQPQHF. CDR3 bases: TGTGCCTGGAGGATGCGAGGGGGATCCAATCAGCCCCAGCATTTT.

CDR3 amino acids: CAIKGQGAEDYGYTF. The CDR3 nucleotides are TGTGCCATCAAAGGGCAGGGGGCGGAAGACTATGGCTACACCTTC. The J gene is TRBJ1-2, the V gene TRBV10-3; TRBD1 matches at 8 bases. The V segment lost 7 bases and the J segment 3 bases; nucleotides outside the gene matches: 10. CDR3 size: 15 residues. Germline V gives CDR1 ENHRY, CDR2 SYGVKD.

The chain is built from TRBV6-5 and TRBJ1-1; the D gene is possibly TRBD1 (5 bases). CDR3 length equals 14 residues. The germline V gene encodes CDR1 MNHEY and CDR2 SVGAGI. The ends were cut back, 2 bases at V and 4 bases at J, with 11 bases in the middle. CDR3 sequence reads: CASSYTGGVTEAFF. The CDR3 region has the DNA TGTGCCAGCAGTTACACGGGGGGAGTCACTGAAGCTTTCTTT.